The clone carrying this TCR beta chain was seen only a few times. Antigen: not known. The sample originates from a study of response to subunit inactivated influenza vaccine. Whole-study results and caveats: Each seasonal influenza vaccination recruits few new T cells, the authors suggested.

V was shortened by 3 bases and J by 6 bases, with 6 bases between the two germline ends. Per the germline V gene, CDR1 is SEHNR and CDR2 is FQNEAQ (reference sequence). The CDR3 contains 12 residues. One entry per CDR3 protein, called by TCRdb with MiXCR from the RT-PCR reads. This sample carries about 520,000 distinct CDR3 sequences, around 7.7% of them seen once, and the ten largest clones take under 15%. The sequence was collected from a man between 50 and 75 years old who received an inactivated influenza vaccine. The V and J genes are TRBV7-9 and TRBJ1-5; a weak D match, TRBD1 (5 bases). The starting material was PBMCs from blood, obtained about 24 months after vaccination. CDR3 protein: CASSLGVQPQHF. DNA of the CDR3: TGTGCCAGCAGCTTGGGGGTTCAGCCCCAGCATTTT.